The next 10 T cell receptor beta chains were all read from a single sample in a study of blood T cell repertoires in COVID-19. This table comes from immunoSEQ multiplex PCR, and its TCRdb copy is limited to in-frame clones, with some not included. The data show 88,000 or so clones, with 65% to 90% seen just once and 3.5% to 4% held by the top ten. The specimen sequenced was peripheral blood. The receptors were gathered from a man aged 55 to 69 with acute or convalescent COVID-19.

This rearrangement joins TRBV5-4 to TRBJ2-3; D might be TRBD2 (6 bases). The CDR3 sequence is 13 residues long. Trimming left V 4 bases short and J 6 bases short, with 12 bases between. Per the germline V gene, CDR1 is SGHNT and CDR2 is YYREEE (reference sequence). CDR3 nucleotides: TGTGCCAGCAGCCGTGGAGGGGTCGATACGCAGTATTTT. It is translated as CASSRGGVDTQYF.

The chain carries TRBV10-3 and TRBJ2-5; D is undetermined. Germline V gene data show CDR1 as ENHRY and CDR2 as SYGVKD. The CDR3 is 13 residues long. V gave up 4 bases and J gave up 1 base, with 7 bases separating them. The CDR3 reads CAISVHIQETQYF. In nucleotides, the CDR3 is TGTGCCATCAGTGTACACATCCAAGAGACCCAGTACTTC.

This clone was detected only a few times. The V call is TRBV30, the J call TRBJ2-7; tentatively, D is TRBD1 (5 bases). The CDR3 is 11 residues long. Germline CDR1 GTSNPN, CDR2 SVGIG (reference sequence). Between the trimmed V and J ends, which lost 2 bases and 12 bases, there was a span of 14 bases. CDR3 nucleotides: TGTGCCTGGAGTCAGGGTTTGGGTCGGTACTTC. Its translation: CAWSQGLGRYF. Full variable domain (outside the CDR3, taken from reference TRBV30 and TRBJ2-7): SQTIHQWPATLVQPVGSPLSLECTVEGTSNPNLYWYRQAAGRGLQLLFYSVGIGQISSEVPQNLSASRPQDRQFILSSKKLLLSDSGFYLCAWSQGLGRYFGPGTRLTVT.

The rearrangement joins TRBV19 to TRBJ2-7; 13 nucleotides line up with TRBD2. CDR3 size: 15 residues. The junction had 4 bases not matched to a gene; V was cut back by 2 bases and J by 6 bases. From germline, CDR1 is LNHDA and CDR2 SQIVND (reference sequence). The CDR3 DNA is TGTGCCAGTAGTATAAGGACTAGCGGGAGAGGCGAGCAGTACTTC. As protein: CASSIRTSGRGEQYF.

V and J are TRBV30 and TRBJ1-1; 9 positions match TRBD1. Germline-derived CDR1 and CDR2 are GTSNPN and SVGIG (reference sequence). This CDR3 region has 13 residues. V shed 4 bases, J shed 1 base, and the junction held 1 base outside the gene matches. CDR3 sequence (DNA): TGTGCCTGGAAGGGACAGGGGAACACTGAAGCTTTCTTT. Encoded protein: CAWKGQGNTEAFF.

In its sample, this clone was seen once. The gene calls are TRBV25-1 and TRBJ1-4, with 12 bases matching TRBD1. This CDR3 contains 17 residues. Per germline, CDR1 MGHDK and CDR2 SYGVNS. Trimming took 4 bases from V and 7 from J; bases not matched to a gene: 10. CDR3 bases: TGTGCCAGCAGTGCCGTGGGCCGGGACAGGGGGCGTGAAAAACTGTTTTTT. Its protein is CASSAVGRDRGREKLFF.

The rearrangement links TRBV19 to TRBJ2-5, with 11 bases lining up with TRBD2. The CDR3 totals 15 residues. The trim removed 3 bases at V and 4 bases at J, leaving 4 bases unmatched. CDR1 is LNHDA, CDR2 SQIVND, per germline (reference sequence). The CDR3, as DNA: TGTGCCAGTAGTATTGGTAGCGGGGGGGGAGAGACCCAGTACTTC. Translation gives CASSIGSGGGETQYF.

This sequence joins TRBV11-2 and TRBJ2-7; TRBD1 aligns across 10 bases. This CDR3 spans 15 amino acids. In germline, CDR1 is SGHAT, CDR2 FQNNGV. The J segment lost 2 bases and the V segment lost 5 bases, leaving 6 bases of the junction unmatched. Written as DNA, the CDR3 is TGTGCCAGCAGCCACCGGGACAGGGGTCCCTACGAGCAGTACTTC. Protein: CASSHRDRGPYEQYF. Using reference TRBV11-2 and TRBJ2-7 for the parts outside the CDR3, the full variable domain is EAGVAQSPRYKIIEKRQSVAFWCNPISGHATLYWYQQILGQGPKLLIQFQNNGVVDDSQLPKDRFSAERLKGVDSTLKIQPAKLEDSAVYLCASSHRDRGPYEQYFGPGTRLTVT.

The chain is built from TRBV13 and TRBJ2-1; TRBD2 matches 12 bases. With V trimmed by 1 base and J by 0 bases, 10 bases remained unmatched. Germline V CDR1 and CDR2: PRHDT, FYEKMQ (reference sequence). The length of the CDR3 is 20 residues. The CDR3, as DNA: TGTGCCAGCAGCTTAGAGGGGACTAGCGGGTCCCTGAGCTCCTACAATGAGCAGTTCTTC. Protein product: CASSLEGTSGSLSSYNEQFF.

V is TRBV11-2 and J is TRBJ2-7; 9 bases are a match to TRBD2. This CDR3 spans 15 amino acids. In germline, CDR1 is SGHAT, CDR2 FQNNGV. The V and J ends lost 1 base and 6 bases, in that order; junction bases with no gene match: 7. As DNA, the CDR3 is TGTGCCAGCAGCTTAGTTTCCGGACTAGCGTCCGAGCAGTACTTC. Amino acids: CASSLVSGLASEQYF.